A selection of T cell receptor beta chains follows, all from one sample in a study of shared clonotypes between healthy human individuals. Assay used: immunoSEQ multiplex PCR; TCRdb lists only in-frame clones, some missing. Among 2 million to 2.5 million clones listed, approximately 96% were seen once. Sequenced input: naive CD4+ T cells sorted from blood. The receptors derive from a man between 18 and 35 years old in good health. CDR3s include the opening cysteine and the closing phenylalanine or tryptophan. Fields, in order: J gene, clone size, D gene, V gene, CDR3 DNA, CDR3 protein. A D gene is named only where the DNA matches it firmly. The listing skips clone size in some rows; elsewhere it reads once, few, many or a size class.

TRBJ2-1 | . | . | TRBV27 | TGTGCCAGCAGGAAGTCCTCGGGGCATGAGCAGTTCTTC | CASRKSSGHEQFF
TRBJ2-7 | . | TRBD2 | TRBV7-3 | TGTGCCAGCAGCTTATCGAGCGGGGGAGTCTACGAGCAGTACTTC | CASSLSSGGVYEQYF
TRBJ2-1 | . | TRBD2 | TRBV5-1 | TGCGCCAGCAGCTTGGCTGGCGGGAGGGCCGCTGAGGCCTACAATGAGCAGTTCTTC | CASSLAGGRAAEAYNEQFF
TRBJ2-2 | . | . | TRBV7-2 | TGTGCCAGCAGCTTACGAGGAAAGAACACCGGGGAGCTGTTTTTT | CASSLRGKNTGELFF
TRBJ2-1 | . | . | TRBV11-2 | TGTGCCAGCAGCTTCTACCCTGGCTCCTACAATGAGCAGTTCTTC | CASSFYPGSYNEQFF
TRBJ2-5 | . | TRBD2 | TRBV10-1 | TGCGCCAGCAGCCCCGGGACTAGCGGAATTGGGACCCAGTACTTC | CASSPGTSGIGTQYF
TRBJ1-6 | . | TRBD1 | TRBV5-1 | TGCGCCAGCAGCTTGTCGCCCCCAGGGGGGGGCTATAATTCACCCCTCCACTTT | CASSLSPPGGGYNSPLHF
TRBJ1-4 | . | . | TRBV30 | TGTGCCTATAAGACCCGGGCTTTCTGGGCAACTAATGAAAAACTGTTTTTT | CAYKTRAFWATNEKLFF
TRBJ2-7 | . | TRBD1 | TRBV2 | TGTGCCAGCAGTGTATTGCGGTGGGGACAGGGAGTGCGCGAGCAGTACTTC | CASSVLRWGQGVREQYF
TRBJ2-2 | once | . | TRBV7-8 | TGTGCCAGCAGCTTAGGCAGGGAAACCGCCGGGGAGCTGTTTTTT | CASSLGRETAGELFF
TRBJ2-7 | . | TRBD1 | TRBV5-1 | TGCGCCAGCAGCTTGACCGGGACAGGGTCCTACGAGCAGTACTTC | CASSLTGTGSYEQYF
TRBJ2-2 | . | . | TRBV10-3 | TGTGCCACCGGGACGGCGAACACCGGGGAGCTGTTTTTT | CATGTANTGELFF
TRBJ2-3 | . | . | TRBV5-1 | TGCGCCAGCAGCCCAGGAACTAGCACAGATACGCAGTATTTT | CASSPGTSTDTQYF
TRBJ2-7 | . | . | TRBV12-5 | TGTGCTAGTGGTTTTTATGGGGGGCACGAGCAGTACTTC | CASGFYGGHEQYF
TRBJ1-6 | few | . | TRBV6-6 | TGTGCCAGCAGTTCGGGTAGACAGAATTCACCCCTCCACTTT | CASSSGRQNSPLHF
TRBJ2-7 | . | TRBD2 | TRBV28 | TGTGCCAGCAGTCCGGGGGGGAGCACCTACGAGCAGTACTTC | CASSPGGSTYEQYF
TRBJ2-3 | . | . | TRBV21-1 | TGTGCCAGCAGCAAAGTTATTAGCGGGGGGGCGAGTAGAGATACGCAGTATTTT | CASSKVISGGASRDTQYF
TRBJ2-2 | . | . | TRBV20-1 | TGCAGTGCTAGTGCTTTCGGGGAGCTGTTTTTT | CSASAFGELFF
TRBJ2-5 | . | TRBD1 | TRBV9 | TGTGCCAGCAGCGTAAGCTCCGCAGGGGGTCAAGAGACCCAGTACTTC | CASSVSSAGGQETQYF
TRBJ2-2 | once | TRBD2 | TRBV6-6 | TGTGCCAGCAGCCAGGGACTAGCGGGGACCGGGGAGCTGTTTTTT | CASSQGLAGTGELFF
TRBJ2-7 | . | TRBD1 | TRBV5-1 | TGCGCCAGCAGCGGTGACAGGGGCTACGAGCAGTACTTC | CASSGDRGYEQYF
TRBJ1-5 | . | . | TRBV5-1 | TGCGCCAGCAGCTTGGGTCCAGCTAGCAATCAGCCCCAGCATTTT | CASSLGPASNQPQHF
TRBJ1-4 | . | TRBD1 | TRBV5-1 | TGCGCCAGCAGCTTGGAAGCAGGGGGCTTTGGTGAAAAACTGTTTTTT | CASSLEAGGFGEKLFF
TRBJ2-3 | . | . | TRBV5-6 | TGTGCCAGCAGCTTCCCCTTCAGGGATACGCAGTATTTT | CASSFPFRDTQYF
TRBJ2-2 | . | . | TRBV7-7 | TGTGCTAGCAGCTTAGATAGCGCGAACACCGGGGAGCTGTTTTTT | CASSLDSANTGELFF
TRBJ1-1 | . | . | TRBV7-8 | TGTGCCAGCAGCTTTCCGGGACTAAGTTCGGTAATGAACACTGAAGCTTTCTTT | CASSFPGLSSVMNTEAFF
TRBJ2-7 | . | . | TRBV18 | TGTGCCAGCTCACCACCGAGGGGGTACCACGAGCAGTACTTC | CASSPPRGYHEQYF